The 26 T cell receptor gamma chains below come from one sample, sequenced in a study of human gamma delta and Vdelta1 T cells. TCRdb re-analyzed the PCR reads via CATT. The sample has about 3,800 gamma-chain clones, over 15% seen once. Their target antigens are unknown. What was sequenced was Vdelta1 gamma-delta T cells from blood grown in culture (DOT cells). Every receptor here comes from a human donor in good health.

The chain has TRGV8 and TRGJ1 or TRGJ2. The germline V gene has CDR1 VENAVY and CDR2 YDSYNSRV. The CDR3 is 14 amino acids. Trimming took 4 bases from V and 3 from J; bases not matched to a gene: 9. The DNA of the CDR3 is TGTGCCACCTGGGACTCAAAGGGTTATTATAAGAAACTCTTT. The encoded protein is CATWDSKGYYKKLF.

V and J are TRGV4 and TRGJ1 or TRGJ2. V shed 0 bases and J 9 bases; nucleotides not matched to a gene: 5. Germline loops: CDR1 EGSTGY, CDR2 YDSYTSSV. The CDR3 loop spans 12 amino acids. CDR3 sequence (DNA): TGTGCCACCTGGGATGGGCTTATTAAGAAACTCTTT. This sequence encodes CATWDGLIKKLF.

This chain joins TRGV2 and TRGJ1 or TRGJ2. CDR3 length equals 14 residues. Germline V CDR1 and CDR2: EGSNGY, YDSYNSKV. The V gene end was trimmed by 1 base and the J gene end by 3 bases; junction bases not matched to a gene: 6. The CDR3 region is CATWDGQFYYKKLF. The CDR3 bases are TGTGCCACCTGGGACGGTCAGTTTTATTATAAGAAACTCTTT.

This clone was found a few times. The rearrangement links TRGV4 to TRGJ1 or TRGJ2. The CDR3 covers 13 residues. Looked up from germline, CDR1 is EGSTGY and CDR2 is YDSYTSSV. J was trimmed by 3 bases and V by 6 bases; bases with no gene match: 8. The CDR3 coding sequence is TGTGCCACCTGGCCACCACTTTATTATAAGAAACTCTTT. It codes for CATWPPLYYKKLF.

This chain joins TRGV8 and TRGJ1 or TRGJ2. From germline, CDR1 is VENAVY and CDR2 YDSYNSRV. Trimming removed 3 bases from V and 7 bases from J; junction bases left unmatched: 6. This CDR3 has 12 amino acids. The CDR3 is CATWDPLYKKLF. CDR3 bases: TGTGCCACCTGGGATCCGCTATATAAGAAACTCTTT.

The rearrangement joins TRGV8 to TRGJ1 or TRGJ2. Germline trimming cut 4 bases from V and 3 bases from J; bases unmatched to any gene: 9. Germline V lookup: CDR1 VENAVY, CDR2 YDSYNSRV. This CDR3 is built from 14 residues. In nucleotides, the CDR3 is TGTGCCACCTGGGACACCGTCATTTATTATAAGAAACTCTTT. Amino acid sequence: CATWDTVIYYKKLF.

Only one count was recorded for this clone. The genes are TRGV4 and TRGJ1 or TRGJ2. This CDR3 spans 15 amino acids. Trimming took 1 base from V and 2 from J; bases not matched to a gene: 8. Germline CDR1 is EGSTGY and CDR2 is YDSYTSSV. The CDR3 DNA follows: TGTGCCACCTGGGATGGTAAAAAGGATTATTATAAGAAACTCTTT. Its protein is CATWDGKKDYYKKLF.

The chain is built from TRGV3 and TRGJP2. This CDR3 is 21 amino acids long. After removal of 6 bases from V and 4 bases from J, the junction contained 29 bases not matched to a gene. CDR1 VTNTFY and CDR2 YDVSTARD come from the germline V gene (reference sequence). CDR3: CATWIFKIQSGNPFSDWIKTF. For the CDR3, the DNA is TGTGCCACCTGGATTTTTAAGATTCAATCTGGGAATCCTTTTAGTGATTGGATCAAGACGTTT.

This clone was seen only a few times. The chain is built from TRGV1 and TRGJP2. TRGV1 is placed among ORFs of uncertain function. The CDR3 extends over 16 amino acids. The J segment lost 4 bases and the V segment lost 0 bases, leaving 8 bases of the junction unmatched. This CDR3 reads CATWDRHRYSDWIKTF. The CDR3 DNA sequence: TGTGCCACCTGGGACAGGCACAGATATAGTGATTGGATCAAGACGTTT.

Of note for this clone: A clone one base away is much larger, so this may be a read error. This chain joins TRGV3 and TRGJ1 or TRGJ2. The germline CDR1 and CDR2 sequences are VTNTFY and YDVSTARD (reference sequence). The CDR3 sequence is 11 residues long. The CDR3 reads CATWDTFKNLF. In DNA, the CDR3 is TGTGCCACCTGGGACACCTTTAAGAACCTCTTT.

For this clone: Given a much more abundant clone one base away, this may be a read error. The rearrangement uses TRGV3 and TRGJ1 or TRGJ2. This CDR3 spans 11 amino acids. V lost 0 bases to trimming and J lost 8 bases; unmatched junction nucleotides: 1. Germline values: CDR1 VTNTFY, CDR2 YDVSTARD (reference sequence). CDR3 DNA: TGTGCCACCTGGGACAGGAATAAGAAACTCTTT. Amino acids: CATWDRNKKLF.

This clone turned up a few times. The chain is built from TRGV10 and TRGJP1. TRGV10 is assigned to the ORF class and has an uncertain function. V lost 8 bases, J lost 0 bases, and 4 bases stayed unmatched. The CDR3 is 14 amino acids. The CDR3 reads CAAWGYTTGWFKIF. The CDR3 coding sequence is TGTGCTGCGTGGGGATATACCACTGGTTGGTTCAAGATATTT.

The sample holds a few counts of this clone. The J gene is TRGJ1 or TRGJ2, the V gene TRGV5. CDR3 length: 14 amino acids. Germline V gene lookup returns CDR1 VINAFY and CDR2 YDVSNSKD. With 3 bases clipped from V and 1 base from J, the junction kept 6 bases outside the gene matches. The DNA for the CDR3 is TGTGCCACCTGGGACCCTCCTAATTATTATAAGAAACTCTTT. Its protein is CATWDPPNYYKKLF.

The chain uses TRGV4 and TRGJ1 or TRGJ2. Germline lookup yields CDR1 EGSTGY and CDR2 YDSYTSSV. This CDR3 has 13 amino acids. The ends lost 0 bases at V and 7 bases at J; junction bases unmatched: 6. The DNA of the CDR3 is TGTGCCACCTGGGATGGGCAGGGATATAAGAAACTCTTT. It yields the protein CATWDGQGYKKLF.

Of note for this clone: Possible read error: a much larger clone is one base away. The rearrangement links TRGV4 to TRGJ1 or TRGJ2. The germline CDR1 and CDR2 sequences are EGSTGY and YDSYTSSV. The V gene end was trimmed by 1 base and the J gene end by 7 bases; junction bases not matched to a gene: 1. This CDR3 has 11 amino acids. CDR3 region: CATWDGYKKLF. The CDR3 nucleotides are TGTGCCACCTGGGATGGCTATAAGAAACTCTTT.

The chain employs TRGV5 and TRGJ1 or TRGJ2. Looked up from germline, CDR1 is VINAFY and CDR2 is YDVSNSKD. The CDR3 extends over 11 amino acids. The V gene end was trimmed by 3 bases and the J gene end by 9 bases; junction bases not matched to a gene: 5. The CDR3 nucleotides read TGTGCCACCTGGGACGTATTTAAGAAACTCTTT. The encoded protein is CATWDVFKKLF.

The V and J genes are TRGV5 and TRGJ1 or TRGJ2. The V segment lost 3 bases and the J segment 4 bases; nucleotides outside the gene matches: 6. CDR1 is VINAFY, CDR2 YDVSNSKD, per germline. This CDR3 has 13 amino acids. CDR3 sequence (DNA): TGTGCCACCTGGGACGGGGTATATTATAAGAAACTCTTT. The encoded protein is CATWDGVYYKKLF.

This clone came up a few times. This chain joins TRGV10 and TRGJ1 or TRGJ2. TRGV10 is given ORF status, its function remaining uncertain. This CDR3 has 12 amino acids. With 8 bases clipped from V and 1 base from J, the junction kept 3 bases outside the gene matches. CDR3 DNA sequence: TGTGCTGCGTGGGATAATTATTATAAGAAACTCTTT. The encoded protein is CAAWDNYYKKLF.

In its sample, this clone ranks as medium-sized. J is TRGJP2 and V is TRGV4. The CDR3 runs 15 residues. J lost 3 bases, V lost 6 bases, and 10 bases had no gene match. Germline-derived CDR1 and CDR2 are EGSTGY and YDSYTSSV. The CDR3, as DNA: TGTGCCACCTGGCCCGGGAGAGGTAGTGATTGGATCAAGACGTTT. Amino acid sequence: CATWPGRGSDWIKTF.

This clone was seen only a few times. One base away lies a much larger clone, so this may be a sequencing read error. The chain recombines TRGV8 with TRGJ1 or TRGJ2. Per germline, CDR1 VENAVY and CDR2 YDSYNSRV. The CDR3 runs 11 residues. The V and J ends lost 3 bases and 9 bases, in that order; junction bases with no gene match: 5. The CDR3 sequence is CATWDVCKKLF. As DNA, the CDR3 is TGTGCCACCTGGGATGTTTGTAAGAAACTCTTT.

The sample holds a few counts of this clone. The same CDR3 can be traced to other DNA sequences in this sample. The genes are TRGV3 and TRGJ1 or TRGJ2. The J segment lost 7 bases and the V segment lost 3 bases, leaving 3 bases of the junction unmatched. CDR3 length: 11 amino acids. Germline CDR1 reads VTNTFY; CDR2 reads YDVSTARD (reference sequence). CDR3 nucleotides: TGTGCCACCTGGGACGTGTATAAGAAACTCTTT. This gives the protein CATWDVYKKLF.

V is TRGV3 and J is TRGJP2. V was clipped by 1 base and J by 3 bases; unmatched bases: 8. CDR1 and CDR2 from the germline V gene are VTNTFY and YDVSTARD (reference sequence). This CDR3 has 16 residues. In DNA, the CDR3 is TGTGCCACCTGGGACAGTTCGTTTGGTAGTGATTGGATCAAGACGTTT. Translating it yields CATWDSSFGSDWIKTF.

Of note for this clone: Since a much larger clone is just one base distant, this may be a read error. This specimen includes other DNA sequences encoding the same CDR3. V and J are TRGV9 and TRGJ1 or TRGJ2. Germline V gene data show CDR1 as GITISATS and CDR2 as ISYDGTV (reference sequence). The V gene end was trimmed by 0 bases and the J gene end by 2 bases; junction bases not matched to a gene: 1. The CDR3 sequence is 13 residues long. CDR3 sequence (DNA): TGTGCCTTGTGGGAGGTGTATTATTATAAGAAACTCTTT. Its translation is CALWEVYYYKKLF.

This clone is medium-sized (0.01 to 0.1%) in the sample. The J gene is TRGJ1 or TRGJ2, the V gene TRGV4. The ends lost 0 bases at V and 1 base at J; junction bases unmatched: 18. The CDR3 is 19 residues long. Germline V gives CDR1 EGSTGY, CDR2 YDSYTSSV. The CDR3 sequence is CATWDGLPLIIPNYYKKLF. CDR3 sequence (DNA): TGTGCCACCTGGGATGGGCTCCCGCTAATAATCCCCAATTATTATAAGAAACTCTTT.

As concerns this clone: The protein TCRdb lists belongs to a much larger clone and differs from this DNA's translation at residue 7, which points to a read error; the protein shown is made from the DNA. The chain combines TRGV2 with TRGJ1 or TRGJ2. CDR1 and CDR2 from the germline V gene are EGSNGY and YDSYNSKV. The CDR3 is made up of 12 amino acids. V was clipped by 1 base and J by 6 bases; unmatched bases: 3. CDR3 coding DNA: TGTGCCACCTGGGACGGTATTTATAAGAAACTCTTT. Protein sequence: CATWDGIYKKLF.

This clone has just a few counts. This could be a read error, since a much larger clone is one nucleotide away. The V and J genes are TRGV9 and TRGJ1 or TRGJ2. The CDR3 is 12 residues long. Per germline, CDR1 GITISATS and CDR2 ISYDGTV (reference sequence). Unmatched junction bases numbered 1, after V lost 1 base and J lost 4 bases. As DNA, the CDR3 is TGTGCCTTGTGGGAGGTCTATTATAAGAAACTCTTT. This gives the protein CALWEVYYKKLF.